This passage covers 14 T cell receptor beta chains from one sample sequenced in a study of beta chain features in type 1 diabetes. TCRB transcripts that were expressed got sequenced, as all of the isolated RNA had been reverse transcribed. Here immunoSEQ multiplex PCR was the method, and the copy in TCRdb shows in-frame clones only, minus some. Of under 550,000 clones in the sample, 10% to 12% were seen once. The sequenced sample consisted of naive CD4+ T cells from blood. Source of these receptors: a woman between 18 and 30 years old in good health.

The chain joins TRBV7-2 to TRBJ2-1; D gene ambiguous. This CDR3 contains 12 residues. Germline assignment: CDR1 SGHTA and CDR2 FQGNSA. V dropped 5 bases and J dropped 12 bases, with 14 bases sitting between them. The DNA for the CDR3 is TGTGCCAGCAGCATTTCCATGGGATGGCAGTTCTTC. It specifies CASSISMGWQFF.

V usage is TRBV9 and J usage is TRBJ2-3, with unresolved D. CDR3 length equals 18 residues. Germline V CDR1 and CDR2: SGDLS, YYNGEE. The ends were cut back, 0 bases at V and 0 bases at J, with 17 bases in the middle. CDR3 coding DNA: TGTGCCAGCAGCGTAGGGGCAGGTATAGGAACTAGCACAGATACGCAGTATTTT. This sequence encodes CASSVGAGIGTSTDTQYF.

This clone was recorded a few times. The genes are TRBV2 and TRBJ2-7; a weak D match, TRBD2 (6 bases). V shed 3 bases and J shed 2 bases, with 8 bases lying between them. CDR3 length equals 13 residues. The V gene's germline CDR1 is SNHLY and CDR2 FYNNEI. CDR3 sequence: CASSEQRAYEQYV. The CDR3 coding sequence is TGTGCCAGCAGTGAGCAGCGGGCCTACGAGCAGTACGTC.

Only one count was recorded for this clone. J is TRBJ1-6 and V is TRBV27; TRBD1 agrees at 9 bases. The V and J ends lost 5 bases and 13 bases, in that order; junction bases with no gene match: 9. Germline CDR1 reads MNHEY; CDR2 reads SMNVEV (reference sequence). This CDR3 is built from 14 residues. The CDR3 loop reads CASSTDRGPAPLHF. Here the CDR3 DNA reads TGTGCCAGCAGTACGGACAGGGGACCGGCTCCCCTCCACTTT.

This clone was recorded a few times. J is TRBJ1-5 and V is TRBV9, with TRBD1 matching 9 bases. With V trimmed by 3 bases and J by 7 bases, 8 bases remained unmatched. Germline values: CDR1 SGDLS, CDR2 YYNGEE. The CDR3 length is 15 residues. The CDR3 protein is CASSGGDRVHQPQHF. CDR3 nucleotide sequence: TGTGCCAGCAGCGGTGGGGACAGGGTACACCAGCCCCAGCATTTT.

This clone was observed a few times. V is TRBV9 and J is TRBJ2-7, with TRBD2 identical over 9 bases. Germline loops: CDR1 SGDLS, CDR2 YYNGEE. This CDR3 spans 15 amino acids. The ends lost 0 bases at V and 6 bases at J; junction bases unmatched: 7. CDR3 loop: CASSVETSGRGEQYF. CDR3 DNA: TGTGCCAGCAGCGTAGAGACTAGCGGTCGGGGCGAGCAGTACTTC. The full variable domain, with the rest looked up from reference TRBV9 and TRBJ2-7, is DSGVTQTPKHLITATGQRVTLRCSPRSGDLSVYWYQQSLDQGLQFLIQYYNGEERAKGNILERFSAQQFPDLHSELNLSSLELGDSALYFCASSVETSGRGEQYFGPGTRLTVT.

The rearrangement uses TRBV4-1 and TRBJ2-1, with D perhaps TRBD1 (6 bases). Germline V gives CDR1 MGHRA, CDR2 YSYEKL. The ends were cut back, 1 base at V and 7 bases at J, with 20 bases in the middle. The CDR3 sequence is 17 residues long. CDR3 region: CASSQVSGFQGQNEQFF. CDR3 DNA sequence: TGCGCCAGCAGCCAAGTTTCGGGGTTTCAGGGGCAGAATGAGCAGTTCTTC.

The chain uses TRBV5-6 and TRBJ1-5, with TRBD1 matching 7 bases. Germline CDR1 SGHDT, CDR2 YYEEEE. Trimming took 4 bases from V and 1 from J; bases not matched to a gene: 5. The CDR3 covers 15 residues. CDR3 nucleotide sequence: TGTGCCAGCAGCCTCGGGGACAGAAGCAATCAGCCCCAGCATTTT. Amino acids: CASSLGDRSNQPQHF.

The CDR3 sequence: CASSVATGPRYF. The DNA of the CDR3 is TGTGCCAGCAGCGTAGCTACGGGTCCTAGGTACTTC. The rearrangement links TRBV9 to TRBJ2-5; D uncertain. V was pared by 0 bases and J by 13 bases, with 13 bases between. CDR1 is SGDLS, CDR2 YYNGEE, per germline. The CDR3 is made up of 12 amino acids.

J is TRBJ2-3 and V is TRBV7-2, with D perhaps matching TRBD1 (5 bases). V lost 1 base, J lost 3 bases, and 23 bases lay in between. The CDR3 runs to 19 residues. Germline V CDR1 and CDR2: SGHTA, FQGNSA. For the CDR3, the DNA is TGTGCCAGCAGCTTAGAAGTTACAGGACGAAAACGGTTGACAGATACGCAGTATTTT. Its translation is CASSLEVTGRKRLTDTQYF.

In its sample, this clone was seen a few times. The CDR3 DNA is TGTGCCAGCAGCCCCCTTGGGGCGGGAACATACAATGAGCAGTTCTTC. Translating it yields CASSPLGAGTYNEQFF. The genes are TRBV7-2 and TRBJ2-1; D is perhaps TRBD2 (6 bases). Trimming shortened V by 5 bases and J by 4 bases, and 18 bases separated the two germline ends. This CDR3 region has 16 residues. The germline gives CDR1 SGHTA, CDR2 FQGNSA.

The chain combines TRBV30 with TRBJ2-6; the D is unclear. The V gene's germline CDR1 is GTSNPN and CDR2 SVGIG (reference sequence). The V end lost 3 bases, the J end lost 0 bases, and 12 bases lay between the germline ends. CDR3 length: 16 amino acids. The CDR3 sequence is CAWSPRLNSGANVLTF. Written as DNA, the CDR3 is TGTGCCTGGAGCCCAAGACTGAACTCTGGGGCCAACGTCCTGACTTTC.

The CDR3 protein is CASSWRPSEYNEQFF. In DNA form, the CDR3 reads TGTGCCAGCAGCTGGCGCCCTAGCGAGTACAATGAGCAGTTCTTC. V and J are TRBV7-2 and TRBJ2-1, with D perhaps matching TRBD2 (6 bases). Germline CDR1 and CDR2: SGHTA and FQGNSA. Trimming pared 4 bases from V and 4 bases from J, leaving 14 bases between. There are 15 residues in the CDR3.

The chain joins TRBV20-1 to TRBJ2-1; D gene ambiguous. The length of the CDR3 is 11 residues. Germline values: CDR1 DFQATT, CDR2 SNEGSKA (reference sequence). CDR3 in DNA: TGCTCCCCCATTGCCCGGTTTGAGCAGTTCTTC. It specifies CSPIARFEQFF.